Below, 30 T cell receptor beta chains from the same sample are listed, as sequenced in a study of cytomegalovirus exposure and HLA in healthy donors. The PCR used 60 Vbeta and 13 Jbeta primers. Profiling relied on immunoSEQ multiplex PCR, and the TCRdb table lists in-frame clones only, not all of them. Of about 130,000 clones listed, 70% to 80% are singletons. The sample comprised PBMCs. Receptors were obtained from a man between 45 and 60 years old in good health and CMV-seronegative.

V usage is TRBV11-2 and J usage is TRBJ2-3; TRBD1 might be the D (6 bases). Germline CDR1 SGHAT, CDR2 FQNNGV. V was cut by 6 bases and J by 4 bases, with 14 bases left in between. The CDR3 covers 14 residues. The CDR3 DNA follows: TGTGCCAGCAGTTATAACAGGGCCTCAGATACGCAGTATTTT. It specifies CASSYNRASDTQYF.

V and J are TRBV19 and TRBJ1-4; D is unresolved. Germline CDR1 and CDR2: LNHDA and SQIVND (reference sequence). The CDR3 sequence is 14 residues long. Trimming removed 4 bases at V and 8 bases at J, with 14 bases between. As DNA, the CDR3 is TGTGCCAGTAGTACACGGACTTACAAAGAAAAACTGTTTTTT. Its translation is CASSTRTYKEKLFF.

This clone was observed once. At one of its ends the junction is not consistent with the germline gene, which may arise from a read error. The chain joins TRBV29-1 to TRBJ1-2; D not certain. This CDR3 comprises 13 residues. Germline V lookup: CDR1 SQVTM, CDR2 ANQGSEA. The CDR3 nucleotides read TGCAGCTTTGACCCCGGGTCGACCTATGGCTACACCTTC. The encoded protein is CSFDPGSTYGYTF.

The CDR3 sequence: CASSVTGKNIQYF. CDR3 coding DNA: TGTGCCAGCAGTGTGACAGGGAAAAACATTCAGTACTTC. This chain joins TRBV2 and TRBJ2-4; 7 positions agree with TRBD1. The CDR3 totals 13 residues. V lost 4 bases and J lost 4; bases outside the gene matches: 1. Germline assignment: CDR1 SNHLY and CDR2 FYNNEI.

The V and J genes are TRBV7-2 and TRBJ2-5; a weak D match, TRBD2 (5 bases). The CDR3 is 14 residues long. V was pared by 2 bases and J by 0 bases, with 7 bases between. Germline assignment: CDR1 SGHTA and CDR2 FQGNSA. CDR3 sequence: CASSLNGNQETQYF. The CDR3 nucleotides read TGTGCCAGCAGCTTAAACGGGAACCAAGAGACCCAGTACTTC.

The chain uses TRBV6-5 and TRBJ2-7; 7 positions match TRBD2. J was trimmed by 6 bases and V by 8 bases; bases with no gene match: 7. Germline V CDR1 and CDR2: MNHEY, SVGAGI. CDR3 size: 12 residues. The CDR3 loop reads CASQRVAGEQYF. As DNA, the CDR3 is TGTGCCAGCCAAAGGGTAGCGGGCGAGCAGTACTTC.

CDR3 nucleotide sequence: TGTGCCAGCAGCCCAGTGACAGGGGAGGGCGGTAAGCAGTTCTTC. It is translated as CASSPVTGEGGKQFF. This chain connects TRBV11-2 to TRBJ2-1, with a tentative D call TRBD1 (8 bases). The CDR3 extends over 15 amino acids. The germline CDR1 and CDR2 sequences are SGHAT and FQNNGV. Trimming removed 5 bases from V and 11 bases from J, with 22 bases in between.

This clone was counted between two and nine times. CDR3 sequence (DNA): TGTGCCAGCAGCCCGAGTACAGGGCTGGGGAACACTGAAGCTTTCTTT. As protein: CASSPSTGLGNTEAFF. The J gene is TRBJ1-1, the V gene TRBV11-2; D perhaps matches TRBD1 (6 bases). Germline loops: CDR1 SGHAT, CDR2 FQNNGV. The CDR3 is 16 residues long. Trimming pared 5 bases from V and 1 base from J, leaving 17 bases between.

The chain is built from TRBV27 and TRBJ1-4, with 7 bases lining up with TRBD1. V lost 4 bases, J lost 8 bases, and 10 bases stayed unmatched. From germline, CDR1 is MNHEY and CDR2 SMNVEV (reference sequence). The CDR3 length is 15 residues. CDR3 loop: CASSSRQGDLEKLFF. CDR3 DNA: TGTGCCAGCAGTTCCCGACAGGGAGACCTAGAAAAACTGTTTTTT.

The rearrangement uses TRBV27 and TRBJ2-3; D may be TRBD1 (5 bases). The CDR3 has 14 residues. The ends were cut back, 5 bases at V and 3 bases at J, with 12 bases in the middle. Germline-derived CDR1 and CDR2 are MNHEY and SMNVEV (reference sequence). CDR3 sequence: CASSTHQGTDTQYF. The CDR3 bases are TGTGCCAGCAGTACCCACCAGGGAACAGATACGCAGTATTTT.

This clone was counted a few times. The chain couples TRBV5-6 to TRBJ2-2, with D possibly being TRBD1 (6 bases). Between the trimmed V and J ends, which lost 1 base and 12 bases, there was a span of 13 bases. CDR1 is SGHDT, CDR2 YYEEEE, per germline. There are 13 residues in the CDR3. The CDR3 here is CASSLRTARKLFF. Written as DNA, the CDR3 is TGTGCCAGCAGCTTGAGGACAGCTCGGAAGCTGTTTTTT.

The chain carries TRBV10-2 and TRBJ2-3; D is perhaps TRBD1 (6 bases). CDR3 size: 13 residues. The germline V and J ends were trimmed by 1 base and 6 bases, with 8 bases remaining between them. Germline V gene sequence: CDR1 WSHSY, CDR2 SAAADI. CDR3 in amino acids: CASSEYRVDTQYF. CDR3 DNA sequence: TGCGCCAGCAGTGAGTACAGGGTCGATACGCAGTATTTT.

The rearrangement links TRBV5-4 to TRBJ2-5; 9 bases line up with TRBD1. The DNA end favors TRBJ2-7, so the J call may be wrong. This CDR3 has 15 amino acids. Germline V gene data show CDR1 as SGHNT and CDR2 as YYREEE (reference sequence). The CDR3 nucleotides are TGTGCCAGCAGCTTGGAGGGACAGGGCTCCTACGAGCAGTACTTC. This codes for CASSLEGQGSYEQYF.

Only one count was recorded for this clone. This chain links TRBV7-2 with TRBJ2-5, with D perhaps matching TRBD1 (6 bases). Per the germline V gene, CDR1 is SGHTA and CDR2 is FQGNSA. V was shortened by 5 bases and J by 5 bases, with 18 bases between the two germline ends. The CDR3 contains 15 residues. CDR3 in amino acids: CASSPKTGFKETQYF. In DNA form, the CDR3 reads TGTGCCAGCAGCCCTAAGACAGGATTCAAGGAGACCCAGTACTTC. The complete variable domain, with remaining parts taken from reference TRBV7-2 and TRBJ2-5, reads GAGVSQSPSNKVTEKGKDVELRCDPISGHTALYWYRQSLGQGLEFLIYFQGNSAPDKSGLPSDRFSAERTGGSVSTLTIQRTQQEDSAVYLCASSPKTGFKETQYFGPGTRLLVL.

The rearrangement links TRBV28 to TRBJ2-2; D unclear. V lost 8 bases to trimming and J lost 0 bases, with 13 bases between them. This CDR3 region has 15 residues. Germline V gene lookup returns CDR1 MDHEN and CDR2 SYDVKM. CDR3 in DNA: TGTGCCAGCCGGGTCGGTCCGGCGAACACCGGGGAGCTGTTTTTT. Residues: CASRVGPANTGELFF.

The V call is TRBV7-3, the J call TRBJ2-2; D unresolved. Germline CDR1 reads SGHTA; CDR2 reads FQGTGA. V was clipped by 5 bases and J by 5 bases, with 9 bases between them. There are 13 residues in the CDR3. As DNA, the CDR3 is TGTGCCAGCAGCCCAGACATGACCGGGGAGCTGTTTTTT. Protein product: CASSPDMTGELFF. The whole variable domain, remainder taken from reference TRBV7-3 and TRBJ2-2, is GAGVSQTPSNKVTEKGKYVELRCDPISGHTALYWYRQSLGQGPEFLIYFQGTGAADDSGLPNDRFFAVRPEGSVSTLKIQRTERGDSAVYLCASSPDMTGELFFGEGSRLTVL.

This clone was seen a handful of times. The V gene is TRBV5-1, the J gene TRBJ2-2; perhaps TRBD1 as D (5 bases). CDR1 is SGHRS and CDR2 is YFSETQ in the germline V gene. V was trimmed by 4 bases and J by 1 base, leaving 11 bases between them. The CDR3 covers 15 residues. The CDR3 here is CASSQPTGNTGELFF. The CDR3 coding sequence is TGCGCCAGCAGCCAACCTACAGGGAACACCGGGGAGCTGTTTTTT.

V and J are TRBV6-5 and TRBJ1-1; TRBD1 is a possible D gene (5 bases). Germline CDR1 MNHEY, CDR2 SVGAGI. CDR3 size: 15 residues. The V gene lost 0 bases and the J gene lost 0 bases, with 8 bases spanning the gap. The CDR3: CASSYSQGLNTEAFF. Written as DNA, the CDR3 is TGTGCCAGCAGTTACTCGCAGGGTTTGAACACTGAAGCTTTCTTT.

CDR3: CSVEVRDSSYEQYF. The CDR3 nucleotides read TGCAGCGTTGAAGTAAGGGACAGCTCCTACGAGCAGTACTTC. The chain is built from TRBV29-1 and TRBJ2-7, with 7 bases identical to TRBD1. V was clipped by 1 base and J by 0 bases; unmatched bases: 3. Germline V CDR1 and CDR2: SQVTM, ANQGSEA. The length of the CDR3 is 14 residues.

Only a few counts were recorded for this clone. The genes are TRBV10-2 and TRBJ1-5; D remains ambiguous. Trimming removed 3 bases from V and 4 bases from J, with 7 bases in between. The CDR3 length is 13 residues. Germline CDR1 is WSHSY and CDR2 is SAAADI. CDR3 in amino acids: CASSEAENQPQHF. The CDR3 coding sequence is TGCGCCAGCAGTGAAGCGGAGAATCAGCCCCAGCATTTT.

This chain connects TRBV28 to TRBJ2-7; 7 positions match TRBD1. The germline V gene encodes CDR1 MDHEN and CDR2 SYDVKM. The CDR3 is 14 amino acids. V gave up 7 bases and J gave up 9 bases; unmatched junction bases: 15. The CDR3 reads CASKPGQTTGRQYF. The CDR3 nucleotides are TGTGCCAGCAAGCCGGGACAGACGACCGGAAGGCAGTACTTC.

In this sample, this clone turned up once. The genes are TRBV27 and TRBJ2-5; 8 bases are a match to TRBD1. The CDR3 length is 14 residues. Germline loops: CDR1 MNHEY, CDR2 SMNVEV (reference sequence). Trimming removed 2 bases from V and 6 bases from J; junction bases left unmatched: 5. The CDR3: CASSLRTGWKTQYF. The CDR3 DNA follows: TGTGCCAGCAGTTTACGGACAGGGTGGAAGACCCAGTACTTC.

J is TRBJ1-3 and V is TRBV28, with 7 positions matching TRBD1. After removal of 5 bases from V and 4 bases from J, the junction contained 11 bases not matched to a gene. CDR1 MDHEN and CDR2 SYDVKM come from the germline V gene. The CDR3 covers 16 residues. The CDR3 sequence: CASSHVDRGRGNTIYF. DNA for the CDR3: TGTGCCAGCAGTCACGTTGATAGGGGGCGAGGAAACACCATATATTTT. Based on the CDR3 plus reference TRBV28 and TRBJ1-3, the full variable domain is DVKVTQSSRYLVKRTGEKVFLECVQDMDHENMFWYRQDPGLGLRLIYFSYDVKMKEKGDIPEGYSVSREKKERFSLILESASTNQTSMYLCASSHVDRGRGNTIYFGEGSWLTVV.

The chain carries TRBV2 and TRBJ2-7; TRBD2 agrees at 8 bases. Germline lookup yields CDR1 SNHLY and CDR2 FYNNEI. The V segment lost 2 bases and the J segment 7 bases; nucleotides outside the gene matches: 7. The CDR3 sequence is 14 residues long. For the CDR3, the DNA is TGTGCCAGCAGTGAAATTGGGACGGGGGGGGAGCAGTACTTC. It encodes CASSEIGTGGEQYF.

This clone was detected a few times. In nucleotides, the CDR3 is TGTGCCAGCAGCTTATCGTCAGGGGCTGATAATGAAAAACTGTTTTTT. Amino acid sequence: CASSLSSGADNEKLFF. The chain joins TRBV7-9 to TRBJ1-4; tentatively, D is TRBD1 (6 bases). This CDR3 region has 16 residues. The V gene lost 2 bases and the J gene lost 4 bases, with 14 bases spanning the gap. Germline V lookup: CDR1 SEHNR, CDR2 FQNEAQ (reference sequence).

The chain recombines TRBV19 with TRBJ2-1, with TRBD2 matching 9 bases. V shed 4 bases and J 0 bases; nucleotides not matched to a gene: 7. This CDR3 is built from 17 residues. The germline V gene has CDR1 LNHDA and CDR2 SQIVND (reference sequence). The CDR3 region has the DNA TGTGCCAGTAGTACCCCCAGCGGGAGGAGCTCCTACAATGAGCAGTTCTTC. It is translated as CASSTPSGRSSYNEQFF.

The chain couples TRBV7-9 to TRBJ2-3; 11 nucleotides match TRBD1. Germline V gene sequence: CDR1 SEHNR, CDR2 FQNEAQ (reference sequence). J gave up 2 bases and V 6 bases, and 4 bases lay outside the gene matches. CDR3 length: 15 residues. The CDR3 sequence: CASSSDRGPTDTQYF. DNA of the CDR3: TGTGCCAGCAGTTCGGACAGGGGGCCCACAGATACGCAGTATTTT.

For the CDR3, the DNA is TGTGCCAGCAGCCAAAATGAAAAACTGTTTTTT. This gives the protein CASSQNEKLFF. The chain couples TRBV28 to TRBJ1-4; D gene unclear. V dropped 6 bases and J dropped 5 bases, with 4 bases sitting between them. Germline CDR1 MDHEN, CDR2 SYDVKM. CDR3 size: 11 residues.

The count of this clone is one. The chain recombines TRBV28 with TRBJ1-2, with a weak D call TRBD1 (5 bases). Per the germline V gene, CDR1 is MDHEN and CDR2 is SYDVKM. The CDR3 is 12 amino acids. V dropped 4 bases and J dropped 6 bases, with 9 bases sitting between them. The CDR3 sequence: CASSSGTDGYTF. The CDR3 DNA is TGTGCCAGCAGTTCCGGGACTGATGGCTACACCTTC.

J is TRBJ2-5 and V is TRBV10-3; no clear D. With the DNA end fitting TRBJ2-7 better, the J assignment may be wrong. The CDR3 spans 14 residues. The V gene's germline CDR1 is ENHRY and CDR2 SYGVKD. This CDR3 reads CAISESGRYYEQYF. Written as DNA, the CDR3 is TGTGCCATCAGTGAGTCGGGCCGATATTACGAGCAGTACTTC.